This TCR beta chain came from a study of post-analysis software for immune sequencing data. TCR beta cDNA libraries had unique molecular identifiers. TCRdb re-called the PCR reads through MiXCR, storing one row per CDR3 protein. Of 740,000 or so distinct CDR3 sequences detected, 53% appear once; the ten largest clones hold approximately 4.5%. This clonotype has a single count. Its antigen remains unknown. Looked up from germline, CDR1 is DFQATT and CDR2 is SNEGSKA (reference sequence). This CDR3 has 14 amino acids. J lost 9 bases, V lost 3 bases, and 11 bases had no gene match. Study-level findings and limits: When the samples were clustered directly with F measure, those that had been prepared in the same batch showed strong co-clustering. Elevated frequency relative to controls characterized four to six TRBV segments in patients, TRBV5-6, TRBV5-1 and TRBV20-1 among them.

The source material was blood. The TCR comes from a girl aged 5-17 years with multiple sclerosis. The genes are TRBV20-1 and TRBJ1-2; TRBD1 aligns across 9 bases. In DNA form, the CDR3 reads TGCAGTGCTAGGGTCCCGGGACAGGGTTTTAGCTACACCTTC. Protein sequence: CSARVPGQGFSYTF.